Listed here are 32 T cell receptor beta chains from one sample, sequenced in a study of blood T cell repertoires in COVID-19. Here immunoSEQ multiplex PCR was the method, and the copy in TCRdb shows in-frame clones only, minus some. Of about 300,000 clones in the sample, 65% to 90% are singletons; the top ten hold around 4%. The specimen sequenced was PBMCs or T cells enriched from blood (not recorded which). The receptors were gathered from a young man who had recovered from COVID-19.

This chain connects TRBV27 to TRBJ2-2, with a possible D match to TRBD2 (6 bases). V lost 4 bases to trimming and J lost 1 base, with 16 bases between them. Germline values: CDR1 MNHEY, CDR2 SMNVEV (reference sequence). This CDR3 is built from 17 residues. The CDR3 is CASSWGWLAQNTGELFF. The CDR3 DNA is TGTGCCAGCAGTTGGGGATGGCTAGCGCAGAACACCGGGGAGCTGTTTTTT.

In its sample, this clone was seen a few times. The CDR3 here is CASSPYGANVLTF. CDR3 bases: TGTGCCAGCAGCCCCTACGGGGCCAACGTCCTGACTTTC. The chain recombines TRBV11-1 with TRBJ2-6; no reliable D call. The CDR3 is 13 residues long. V shed 5 bases and J shed 4 bases, with 6 bases lying between them. Germline CDR1 SGHAT, CDR2 FQDESV (reference sequence).

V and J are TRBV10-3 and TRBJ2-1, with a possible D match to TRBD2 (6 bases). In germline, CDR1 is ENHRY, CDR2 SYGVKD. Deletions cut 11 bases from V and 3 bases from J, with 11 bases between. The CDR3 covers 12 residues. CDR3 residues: CAAAGLYNEQFF. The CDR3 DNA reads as TGTGCCGCCGCGGGACTCTACAATGAGCAGTTCTTC.

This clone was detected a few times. CDR3 coding DNA: TGCGCCAGCAGCTCCCATTTGGCCTCTGAGCAGTACTTC. Amino acids: CASSSHLASEQYF. The V gene is TRBV5-1, the J gene TRBJ2-7, with unresolved D. This CDR3 has 13 residues. Trimming left V 3 bases short and J 7 bases short, with 14 bases between. Germline CDR1 and CDR2: SGHRS and YFSETQ.

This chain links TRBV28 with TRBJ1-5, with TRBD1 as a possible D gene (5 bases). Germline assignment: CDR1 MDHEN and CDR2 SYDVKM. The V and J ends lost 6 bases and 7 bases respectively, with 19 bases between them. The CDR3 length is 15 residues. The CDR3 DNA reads TGTGCCAGCAGGGCATCCGGGGGTTCAGGCCAGCCCCAGCATTTT. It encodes CASRASGGSGQPQHF.

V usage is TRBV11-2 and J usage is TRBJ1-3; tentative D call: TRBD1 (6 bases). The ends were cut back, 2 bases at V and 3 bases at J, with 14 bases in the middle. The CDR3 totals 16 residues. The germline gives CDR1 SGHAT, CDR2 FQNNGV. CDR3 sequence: CASSLSTGGRGNTIYF. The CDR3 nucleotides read TGTGCCAGCAGCTTAAGCACGGGGGGGCGTGGAAACACCATATATTTT.

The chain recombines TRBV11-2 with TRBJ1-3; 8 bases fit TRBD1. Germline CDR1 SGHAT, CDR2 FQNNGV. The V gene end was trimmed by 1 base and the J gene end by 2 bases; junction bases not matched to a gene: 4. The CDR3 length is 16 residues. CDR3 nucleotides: TGTGCCAGCAGCTTAGGCAGGGGGCAAACTGGAAACACCATATATTTT. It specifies CASSLGRGQTGNTIYF.

The CDR3 nucleotides read TGTGCCAGCAGTTACCACCCTACAGGGGCAAATGTTCAGCCCCAGCATTTT. Translating gives CASSYHPTGANVQPQHF. The V and J genes are TRBV6-2 or TRBV6-3 and TRBJ1-5; 7 nucleotides line up with TRBD1. This CDR3 is built from 17 residues. V was pared by 2 bases and J by 6 bases, with 13 bases of the junction left unmatched. Germline values: CDR1 MNHEY, CDR2 SVGEGT.

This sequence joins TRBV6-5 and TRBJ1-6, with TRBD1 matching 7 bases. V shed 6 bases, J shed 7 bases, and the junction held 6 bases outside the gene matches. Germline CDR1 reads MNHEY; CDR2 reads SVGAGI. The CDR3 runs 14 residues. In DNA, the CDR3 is TGTGCCAGCAGGCCCCAAGGGGGCAATTCACCCCTCCACTTT. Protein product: CASRPQGGNSPLHF.

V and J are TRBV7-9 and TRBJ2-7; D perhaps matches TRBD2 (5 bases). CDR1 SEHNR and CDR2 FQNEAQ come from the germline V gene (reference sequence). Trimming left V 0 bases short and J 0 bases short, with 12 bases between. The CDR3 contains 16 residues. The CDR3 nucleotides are TGTGCCAGCAGCTTAGCGTCGGGATCGGGCTCCTACGAGCAGTACTTC. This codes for CASSLASGSGSYEQYF.

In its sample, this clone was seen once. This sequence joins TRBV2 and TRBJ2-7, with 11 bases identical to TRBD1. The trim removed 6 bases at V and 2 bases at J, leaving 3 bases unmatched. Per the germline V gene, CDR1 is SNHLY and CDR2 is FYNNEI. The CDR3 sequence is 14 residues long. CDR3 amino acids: CASRGTGGTYEQYF. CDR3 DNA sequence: TGTGCCAGCAGGGGGACAGGGGGAACCTACGAGCAGTACTTC.

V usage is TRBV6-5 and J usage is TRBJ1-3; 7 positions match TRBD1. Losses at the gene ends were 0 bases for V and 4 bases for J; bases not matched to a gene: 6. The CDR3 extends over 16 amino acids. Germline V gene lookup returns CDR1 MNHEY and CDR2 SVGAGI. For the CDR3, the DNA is TGTGCCAGCAGTTACTCGAAGGGGGCGTACGGAAACACCATATATTTT. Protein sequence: CASSYSKGAYGNTIYF.

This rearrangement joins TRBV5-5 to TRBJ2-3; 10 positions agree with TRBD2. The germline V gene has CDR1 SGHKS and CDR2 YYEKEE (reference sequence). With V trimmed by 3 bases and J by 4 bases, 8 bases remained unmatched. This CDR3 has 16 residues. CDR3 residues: CASSSRTSGYSDTQYF. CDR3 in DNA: TGTGCCAGCAGCTCCCGGACTAGCGGATATTCAGATACGCAGTATTTT.

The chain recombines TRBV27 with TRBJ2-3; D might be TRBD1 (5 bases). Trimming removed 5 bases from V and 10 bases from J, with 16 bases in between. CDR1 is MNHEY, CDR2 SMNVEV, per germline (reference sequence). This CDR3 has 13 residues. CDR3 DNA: TGTGCCAGCAGTCCGAATCAGGGAATCCCGCAGTATTTT. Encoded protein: CASSPNQGIPQYF.

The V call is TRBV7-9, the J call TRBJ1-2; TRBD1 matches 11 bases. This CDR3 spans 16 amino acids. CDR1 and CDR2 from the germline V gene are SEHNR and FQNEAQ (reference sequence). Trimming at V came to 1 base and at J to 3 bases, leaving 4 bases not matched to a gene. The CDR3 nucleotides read TGTGCCAGCAGCTTAGATTGGACAGGGGGCGACTATGGCTACACCTTC. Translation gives CASSLDWTGGDYGYTF.

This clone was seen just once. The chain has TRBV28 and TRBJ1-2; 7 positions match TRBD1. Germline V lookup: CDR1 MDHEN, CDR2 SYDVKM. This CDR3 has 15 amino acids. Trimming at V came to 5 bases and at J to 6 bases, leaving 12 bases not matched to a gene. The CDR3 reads CASSPDRRSSHGYTF. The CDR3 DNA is TGTGCCAGCAGTCCGGACAGGCGCTCAAGTCATGGCTACACCTTC.

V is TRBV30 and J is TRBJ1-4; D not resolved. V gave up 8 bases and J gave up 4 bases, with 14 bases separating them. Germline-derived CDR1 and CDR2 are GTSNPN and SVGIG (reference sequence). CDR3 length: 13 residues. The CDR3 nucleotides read TGTGCCCGGTCGGGGAGGTTTAATGAAAAACTGTTTTTT. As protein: CARSGRFNEKLFF.

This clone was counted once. Here the CDR3 DNA reads TGTGCCAGCAGCGTGTCAGGGACCGGGGAGCTGTTTTTT. As protein: CASSVSGTGELFF. J is TRBJ2-2 and V is TRBV7-9, with D maybe TRBD1 (5 bases). Trimming stripped 5 bases from V and 5 bases from J, with 9 bases between. The CDR3 extends over 13 amino acids. Germline V gene data show CDR1 as SEHNR and CDR2 as FQNEAQ (reference sequence).

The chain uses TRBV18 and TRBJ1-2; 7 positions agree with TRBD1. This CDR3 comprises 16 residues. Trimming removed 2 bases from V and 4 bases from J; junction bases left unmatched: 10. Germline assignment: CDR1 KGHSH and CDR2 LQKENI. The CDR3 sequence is CASSPTGQSVFYGYTF. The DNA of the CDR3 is TGTGCCAGCTCACCAACGGGACAGTCAGTGTTCTATGGCTACACCTTC. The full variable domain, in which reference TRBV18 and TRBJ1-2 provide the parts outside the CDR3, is NAGVMQNPRHLVRRRGQEARLRCSPMKGHSHVYWYRQLPEEGLKFMVYLQKENIIDESGMPKERFSAEFPKEGPSILRIQQVVRGDSAAYFCASSPTGQSVFYGYTFGSGTRLTVV.

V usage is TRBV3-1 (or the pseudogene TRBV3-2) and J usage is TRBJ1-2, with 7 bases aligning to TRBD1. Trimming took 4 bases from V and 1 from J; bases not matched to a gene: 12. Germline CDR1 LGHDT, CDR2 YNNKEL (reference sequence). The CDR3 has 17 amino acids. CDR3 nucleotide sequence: TGTGCCAGCAGCCGAGACTCTACAGGGGAACTTAACTATGGCTACACCTTC. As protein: CASSRDSTGELNYGYTF.

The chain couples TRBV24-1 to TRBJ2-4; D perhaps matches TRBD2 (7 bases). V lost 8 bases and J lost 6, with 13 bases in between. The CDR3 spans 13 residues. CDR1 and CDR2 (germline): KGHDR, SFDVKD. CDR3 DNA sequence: TGTGCCACCATGGGGGGGCAGAGAAACATTCAGTACTTC. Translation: CATMGGQRNIQYF.

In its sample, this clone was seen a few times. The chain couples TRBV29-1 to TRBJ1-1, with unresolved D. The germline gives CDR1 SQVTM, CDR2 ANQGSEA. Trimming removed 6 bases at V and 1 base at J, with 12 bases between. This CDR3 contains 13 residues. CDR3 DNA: TGCAGCGTCCTTACAACAGCGAACACTGAAGCTTTCTTT. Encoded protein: CSVLTTANTEAFF. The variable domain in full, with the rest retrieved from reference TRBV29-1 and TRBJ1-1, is SAVISQKPSRDICQRGTSLTIQCQVDSQVTMMFWYRQQPGQSLTLIATANQGSEATYESGFVIDKFPISRPNLTFSTLTVSNMSPEDSSIYLCSVLTTANTEAFFGQGTRLTVV.

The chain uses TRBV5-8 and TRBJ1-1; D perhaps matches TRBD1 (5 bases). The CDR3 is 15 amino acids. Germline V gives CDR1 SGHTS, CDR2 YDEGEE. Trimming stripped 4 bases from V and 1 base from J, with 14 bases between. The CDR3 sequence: CASSPHLGGNTEAFF. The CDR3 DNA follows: TGTGCCAGCAGCCCCCACCTGGGGGGGAACACTGAAGCTTTCTTT.

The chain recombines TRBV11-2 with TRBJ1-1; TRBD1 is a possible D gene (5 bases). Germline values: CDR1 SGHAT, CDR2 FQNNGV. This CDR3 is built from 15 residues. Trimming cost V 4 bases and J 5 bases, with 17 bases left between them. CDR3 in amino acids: CASSSRRTPGTEAFF. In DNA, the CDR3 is TGTGCCAGCAGCTCAAGGCGGACCCCAGGGACTGAAGCTTTCTTT.

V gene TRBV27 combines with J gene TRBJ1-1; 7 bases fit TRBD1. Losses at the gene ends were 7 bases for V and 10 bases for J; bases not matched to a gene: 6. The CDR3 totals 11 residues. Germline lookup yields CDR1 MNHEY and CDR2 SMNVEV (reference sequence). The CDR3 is CASIKGQRAFF. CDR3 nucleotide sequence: TGTGCCAGCATCAAGGGACAGAGAGCTTTCTTT.

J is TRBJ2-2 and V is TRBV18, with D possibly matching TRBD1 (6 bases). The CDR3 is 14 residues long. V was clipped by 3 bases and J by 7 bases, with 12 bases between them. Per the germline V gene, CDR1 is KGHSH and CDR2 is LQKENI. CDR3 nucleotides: TGTGCCAGCTCACCGATTACACAGGGCGGGGAGCTGTTTTTT. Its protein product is CASSPITQGGELFF.

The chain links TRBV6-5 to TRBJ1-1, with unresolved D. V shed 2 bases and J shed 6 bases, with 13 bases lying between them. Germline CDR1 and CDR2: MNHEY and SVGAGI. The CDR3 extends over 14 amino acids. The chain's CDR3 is CASSYTTVFAEAFF. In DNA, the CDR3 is TGTGCCAGCAGTTACACAACAGTTTTCGCTGAAGCTTTCTTT.

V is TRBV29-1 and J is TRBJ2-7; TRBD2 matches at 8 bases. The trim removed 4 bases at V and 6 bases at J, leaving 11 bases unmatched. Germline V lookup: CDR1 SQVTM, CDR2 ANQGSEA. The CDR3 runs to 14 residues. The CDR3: CSVGSTGTRGEQYF. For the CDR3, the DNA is TGCAGCGTTGGATCGACCGGGACTAGGGGCGAGCAGTACTTC.

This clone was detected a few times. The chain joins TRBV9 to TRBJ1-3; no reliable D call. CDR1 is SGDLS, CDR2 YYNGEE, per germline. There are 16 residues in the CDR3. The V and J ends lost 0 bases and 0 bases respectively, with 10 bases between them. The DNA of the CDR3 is TGTGCCAGCAGCGTAGAGCAGGTGAGCTCTGGAAACACCATATATTTT. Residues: CASSVEQVSSGNTIYF.

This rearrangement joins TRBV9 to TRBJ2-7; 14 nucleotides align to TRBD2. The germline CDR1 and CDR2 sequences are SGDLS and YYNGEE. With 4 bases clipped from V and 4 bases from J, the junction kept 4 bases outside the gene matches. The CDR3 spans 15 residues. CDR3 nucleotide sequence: TGTGCCAGCAGCACCGGGACTAGCGGGGGATACGAGCAGTACTTC. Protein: CASSTGTSGGYEQYF.

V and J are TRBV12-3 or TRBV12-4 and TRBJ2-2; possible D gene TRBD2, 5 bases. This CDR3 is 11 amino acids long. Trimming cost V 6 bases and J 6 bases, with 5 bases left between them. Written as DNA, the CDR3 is TGTGCCAGCAGACTAGCCGGGGAGCTGTTTTTT. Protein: CASRLAGELFF.

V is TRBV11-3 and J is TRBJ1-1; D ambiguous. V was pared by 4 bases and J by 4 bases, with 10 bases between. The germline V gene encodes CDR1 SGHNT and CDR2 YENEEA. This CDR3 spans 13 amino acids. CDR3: CASSSRAATEAFF. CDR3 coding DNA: TGTGCCAGCAGCTCCCGTGCGGCCACTGAAGCTTTCTTT.